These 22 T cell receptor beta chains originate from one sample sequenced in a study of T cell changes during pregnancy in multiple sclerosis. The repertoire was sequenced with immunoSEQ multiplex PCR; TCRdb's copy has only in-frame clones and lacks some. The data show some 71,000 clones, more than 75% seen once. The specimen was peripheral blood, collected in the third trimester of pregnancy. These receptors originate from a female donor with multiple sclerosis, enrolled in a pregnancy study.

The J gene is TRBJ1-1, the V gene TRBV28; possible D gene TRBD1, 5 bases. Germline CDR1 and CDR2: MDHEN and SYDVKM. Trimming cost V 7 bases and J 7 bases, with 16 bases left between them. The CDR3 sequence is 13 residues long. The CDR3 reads CASNQGGKGEAFF. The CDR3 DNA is TGTGCCAGCAACCAGGGAGGTAAAGGTGAAGCTTTCTTT.

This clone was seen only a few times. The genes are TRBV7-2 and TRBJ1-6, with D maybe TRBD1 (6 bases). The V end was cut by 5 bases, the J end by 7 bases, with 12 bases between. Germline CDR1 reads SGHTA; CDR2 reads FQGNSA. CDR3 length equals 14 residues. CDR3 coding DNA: TGTGCCAGCAGCGTATGGGGGCAAAATTCACCCCTCCACTTT. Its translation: CASSVWGQNSPLHF.

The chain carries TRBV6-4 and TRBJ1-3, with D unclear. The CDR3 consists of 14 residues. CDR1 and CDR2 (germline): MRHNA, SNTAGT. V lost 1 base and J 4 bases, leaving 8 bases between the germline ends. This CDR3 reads CASSDLRPGNTIYF. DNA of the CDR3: TGTGCCAGCAGTGACTTGCGGCCAGGAAACACCATATATTTT.

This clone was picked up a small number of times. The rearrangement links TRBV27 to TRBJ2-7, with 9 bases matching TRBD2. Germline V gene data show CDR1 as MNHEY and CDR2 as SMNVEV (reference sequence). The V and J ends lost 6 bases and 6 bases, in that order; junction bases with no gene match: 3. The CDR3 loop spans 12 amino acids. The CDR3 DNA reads TGTGCCAGCAGGAGCGGGGGGATCGAGCAGTACTTC. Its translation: CASRSGGIEQYF.

In DNA form, the CDR3 reads TGTGCCAGCAGCTCCGACTGGGGGGGTGAATATGGCTACACCTTC. Amino acids: CASSSDWGGEYGYTF. This chain links TRBV5-8 with TRBJ1-2; possibly TRBD1 for D (5 bases). Trimming left V 3 bases short and J 5 bases short, with 17 bases between. The CDR3 extends over 15 amino acids. Germline V gives CDR1 SGHTS, CDR2 YDEGEE.

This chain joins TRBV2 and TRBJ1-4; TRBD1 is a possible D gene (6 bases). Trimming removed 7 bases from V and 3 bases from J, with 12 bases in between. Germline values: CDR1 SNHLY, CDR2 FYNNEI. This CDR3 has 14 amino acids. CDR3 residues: CASNVQGSNEKLFF. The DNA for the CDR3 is TGTGCCAGCAATGTCCAGGGGTCTAATGAAAAACTGTTTTTT.

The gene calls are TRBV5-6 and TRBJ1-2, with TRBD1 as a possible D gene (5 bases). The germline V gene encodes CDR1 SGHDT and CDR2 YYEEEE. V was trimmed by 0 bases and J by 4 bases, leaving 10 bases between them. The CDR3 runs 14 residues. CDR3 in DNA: TGTGCCAGCAGCTTGGTAGACAGCGCCTATGGCTACACCTTC. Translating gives CASSLVDSAYGYTF.

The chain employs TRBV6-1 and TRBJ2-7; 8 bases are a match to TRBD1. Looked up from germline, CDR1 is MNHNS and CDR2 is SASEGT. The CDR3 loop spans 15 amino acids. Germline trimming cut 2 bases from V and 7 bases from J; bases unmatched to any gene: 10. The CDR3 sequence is CASSEPPRTGWEQYF. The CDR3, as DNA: TGTGCCAGCAGTGAACCCCCCCGGACAGGGTGGGAGCAGTACTTC.

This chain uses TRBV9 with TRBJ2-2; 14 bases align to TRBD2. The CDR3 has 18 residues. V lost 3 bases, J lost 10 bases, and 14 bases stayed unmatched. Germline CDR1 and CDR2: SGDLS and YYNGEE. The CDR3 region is CASSERLAGGIPPPELFF. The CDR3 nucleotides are TGTGCCAGCAGCGAACGACTAGCGGGGGGGATCCCCCCCCCGGAGCTGTTTTTT.

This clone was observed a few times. The CDR3 region is CASSQDPGTGGTEAFF. The DNA of the CDR3 is TGCGCCAGCAGCCAAGATCCCGGGACAGGGGGCACTGAAGCTTTCTTT. The chain recombines TRBV4-3 with TRBJ1-1; 11 nucleotides line up with TRBD1. CDR3 length: 16 amino acids. Germline assignment: CDR1 LGHNA and CDR2 YSLEER. Germline trimming cut 0 bases from V and 4 bases from J; bases unmatched to any gene: 4.

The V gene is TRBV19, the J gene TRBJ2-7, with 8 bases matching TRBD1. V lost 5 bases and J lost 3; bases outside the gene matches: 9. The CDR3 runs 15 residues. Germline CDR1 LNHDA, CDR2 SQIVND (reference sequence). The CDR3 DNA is TGTGCCAGTAGTGCAAGGACAGGGAAAAGCTACGAGCAGTACTTC. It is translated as CASSARTGKSYEQYF.

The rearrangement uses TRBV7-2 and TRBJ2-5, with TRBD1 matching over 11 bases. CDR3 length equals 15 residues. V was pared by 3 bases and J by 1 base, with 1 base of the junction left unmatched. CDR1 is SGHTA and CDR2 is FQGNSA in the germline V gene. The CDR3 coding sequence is TGTGCCAGCAGCTTGGACAGGGGGCTCCAAGAGACCCAGTACTTC. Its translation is CASSLDRGLQETQYF.

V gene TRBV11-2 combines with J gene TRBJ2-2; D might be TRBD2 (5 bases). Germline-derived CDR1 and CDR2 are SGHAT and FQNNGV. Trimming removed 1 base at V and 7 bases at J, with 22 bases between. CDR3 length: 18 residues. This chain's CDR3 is CASSLVSSRLKGIGELFF. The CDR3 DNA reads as TGTGCCAGCAGCTTAGTTAGTTCGCGACTAAAGGGAATCGGGGAGCTGTTTTTT. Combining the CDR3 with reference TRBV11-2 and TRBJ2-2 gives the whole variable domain EAGVAQSPRYKIIEKRQSVAFWCNPISGHATLYWYQQILGQGPKLLIQFQNNGVVDDSQLPKDRFSAERLKGVDSTLKIQPAKLEDSAVYLCASSLVSSRLKGIGELFFGEGSRLTVL.

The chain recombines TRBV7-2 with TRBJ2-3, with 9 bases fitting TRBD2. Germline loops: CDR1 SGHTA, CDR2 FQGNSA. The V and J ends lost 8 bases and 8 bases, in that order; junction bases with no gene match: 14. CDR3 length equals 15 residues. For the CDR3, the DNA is TGTGCCAGCGGTAGGGACCGGACTAGCGACGGTACGCAGTATTTT. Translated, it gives CASGRDRTSDGTQYF.

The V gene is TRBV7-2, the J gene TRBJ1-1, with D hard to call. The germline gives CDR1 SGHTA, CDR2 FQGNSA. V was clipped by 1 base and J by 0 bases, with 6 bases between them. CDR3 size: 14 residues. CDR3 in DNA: TGTGCCAGCAGCTTAGGGGCAATGAACACTGAAGCTTTCTTT. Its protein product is CASSLGAMNTEAFF.

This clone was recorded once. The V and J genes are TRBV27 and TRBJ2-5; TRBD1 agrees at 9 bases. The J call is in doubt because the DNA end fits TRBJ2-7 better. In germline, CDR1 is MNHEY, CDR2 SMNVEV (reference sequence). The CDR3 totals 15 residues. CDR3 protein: CASSFLTGGPYEQYF. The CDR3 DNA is TGTGCCAGCAGTTTCCTGACAGGGGGACCCTACGAGCAGTACTTC.

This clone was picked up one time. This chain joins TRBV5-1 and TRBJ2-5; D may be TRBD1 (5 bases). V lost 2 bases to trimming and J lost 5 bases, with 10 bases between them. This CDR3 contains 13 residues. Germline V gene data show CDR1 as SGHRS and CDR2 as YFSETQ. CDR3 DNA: TGCGCCAGCAGCTTAGGACAATACGAGACCCAGTACTTC. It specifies CASSLGQYETQYF.

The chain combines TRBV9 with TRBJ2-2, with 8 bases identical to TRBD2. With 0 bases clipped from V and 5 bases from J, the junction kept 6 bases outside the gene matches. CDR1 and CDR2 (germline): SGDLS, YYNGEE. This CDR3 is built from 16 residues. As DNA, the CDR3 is TGTGCCAGCAGCGTAGGCGGGAGGTTGGGGACCGGGGAGCTGTTTTTT. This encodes CASSVGGRLGTGELFF.

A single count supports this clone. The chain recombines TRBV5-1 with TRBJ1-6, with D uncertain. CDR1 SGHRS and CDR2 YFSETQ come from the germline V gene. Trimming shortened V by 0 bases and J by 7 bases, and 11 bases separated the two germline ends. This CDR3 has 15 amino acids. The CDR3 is CASSLELSTNSPLHF. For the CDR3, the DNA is TGCGCCAGCAGCTTGGAGTTGTCTACCAATTCACCCCTCCACTTT.

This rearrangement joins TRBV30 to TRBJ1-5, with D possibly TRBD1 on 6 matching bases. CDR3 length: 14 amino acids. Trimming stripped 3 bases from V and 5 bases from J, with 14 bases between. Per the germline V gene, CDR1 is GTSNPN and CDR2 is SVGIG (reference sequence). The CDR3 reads CAWSGGQLDQPQHF. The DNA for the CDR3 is TGTGCCTGGAGCGGCGGACAGCTAGATCAGCCCCAGCATTTT.

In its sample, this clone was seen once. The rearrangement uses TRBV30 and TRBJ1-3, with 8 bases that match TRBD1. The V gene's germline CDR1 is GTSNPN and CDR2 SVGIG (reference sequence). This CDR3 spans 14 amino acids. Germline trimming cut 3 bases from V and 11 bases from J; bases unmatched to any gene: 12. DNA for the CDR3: TGTGCCTGGAGGCCGACAGGGGCTAGGTTGGCCATATATTTT. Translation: CAWRPTGARLAIYF.

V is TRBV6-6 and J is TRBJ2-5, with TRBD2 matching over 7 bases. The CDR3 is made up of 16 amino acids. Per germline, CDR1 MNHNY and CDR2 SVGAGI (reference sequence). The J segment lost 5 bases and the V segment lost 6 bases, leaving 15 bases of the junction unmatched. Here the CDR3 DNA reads TGTGCCAGCAGGACCCCTCCGGGGGGTTTTGGGGAGACCCAGTACTTC. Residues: CASRTPPGGFGETQYF.